The clone carrying this T cell receptor (beta chain) has a handful of counts. The antigen is unknown. The sample is drawn from a study of early T cells in non-severe SARS-CoV-2 infection. Study in general: Unpaired chains resulted from sequencing bulk RNA of unsorted whole blood.

Germline CDR1 and CDR2: MNHNY and SVGAGI (reference sequence). The V segment lost 5 bases and the J segment 1 base; nucleotides outside the gene matches: 1. The CDR3 has 14 residues. TCRdb passed the 5' RACE reads through MiXCR, listing each CDR3 protein once. The sample has some 80,000 distinct CDR3 sequences, less than 15% seen once. Study-wide results and caveats: Sequences matched to VDJdb favored anti-spike CD8 responses, while private and CD4 specificities were missed.

Sequencing used whole blood, obtained at baseline. The V call is TRBV6-6, the J call TRBJ1-5, with TRBD1 matching over 8 bases. This TCR came from an adult who was a healthcare worker with PCR-confirmed SARS-CoV-2 infection or an uninfected control (not recorded which). The donor label of this sample is uncertain. The CDR3 DNA sequence: TGTGCCAGCAGTGACAGGGGCAGCAATCAGCCCCAGCATTTT. The encoded protein is CASSDRGSNQPQHF.